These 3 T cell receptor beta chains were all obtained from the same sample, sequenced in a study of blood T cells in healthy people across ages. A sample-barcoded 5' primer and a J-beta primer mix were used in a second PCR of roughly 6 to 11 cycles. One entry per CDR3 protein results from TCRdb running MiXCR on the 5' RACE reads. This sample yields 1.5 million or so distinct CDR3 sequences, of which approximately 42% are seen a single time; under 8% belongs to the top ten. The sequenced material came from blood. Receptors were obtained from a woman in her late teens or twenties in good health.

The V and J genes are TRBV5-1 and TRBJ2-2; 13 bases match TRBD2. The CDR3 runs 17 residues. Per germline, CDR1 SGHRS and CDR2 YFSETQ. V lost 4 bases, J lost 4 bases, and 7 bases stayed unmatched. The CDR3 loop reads CASSHGLAGVSTGELFF. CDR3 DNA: TGCGCCAGCAGCCACGGACTAGCGGGAGTTAGCACCGGGGAGCTGTTTTTT.

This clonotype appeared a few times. As DNA, the CDR3 is TGCGCCAGCAGCCGGGTCGGACAGAGTCAAGAGACCCAGTACTTC. This sequence encodes CASSRVGQSQETQYF. V gene TRBV5-1 combines with J gene TRBJ2-5; TRBD1 might be the D (6 bases). The CDR3 consists of 15 residues. V gave up 4 bases and J gave up 2 bases, with 15 bases separating them. Germline V gene data show CDR1 as SGHRS and CDR2 as YFSETQ.

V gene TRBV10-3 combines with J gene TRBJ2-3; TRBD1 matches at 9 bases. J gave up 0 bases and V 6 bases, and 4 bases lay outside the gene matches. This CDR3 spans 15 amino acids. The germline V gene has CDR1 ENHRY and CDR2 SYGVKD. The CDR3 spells CAISPGTGSTDTQYF. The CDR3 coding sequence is TGTGCCATCAGCCCCGGGACAGGGAGCACAGATACGCAGTATTTT.